These 15 T cell receptor beta chains were sequenced from one sample in a study of T cell responses to AZD1222 COVID-19 vaccine. Clones were read by immunoSEQ multiplex PCR, and TCRdb kept only the in-frame ones, dropping some. Of about 150,000 clones listed, about 93% are singletons. The starting material was peripheral blood, obtained on day 0 of AZD1222 vaccination. These receptors were taken from an adult in good health.

The V gene is TRBV19, the J gene TRBJ1-1; the D is unclear. The V end was cut by 1 base, the J end by 2 bases, with 20 bases between. Germline values: CDR1 LNHDA, CDR2 SQIVND (reference sequence). The CDR3 spans 18 residues. The CDR3 DNA follows: TGTGCCAGTAGTATAGGGCTCCCCGGCGGTTTTCCCAACACTGAAGCTTTCTTT. This gives the protein CASSIGLPGGFPNTEAFF.

Only one count was recorded for this clone. The rearrangement links TRBV3-1 (or the pseudogene TRBV3-2) to TRBJ1-1; D is unclear. CDR3 length: 11 amino acids. V lost 0 bases and J 7 bases, leaving 3 bases between the germline ends. CDR1 is LGHDT and CDR2 is YNNKEL in the germline V gene (reference sequence). The CDR3 reads CASSQDGEAFF. CDR3 DNA sequence: TGTGCCAGCAGCCAAGATGGTGAAGCTTTCTTT.

The V call is TRBV7-3, the J call TRBJ2-1; perhaps TRBD2 as D (6 bases). CDR1 SGHTA and CDR2 FQGTGA come from the germline V gene. Trimming cost V 2 bases and J 9 bases, with 17 bases left between them. This CDR3 is built from 15 residues. In nucleotides, the CDR3 is TGTGCCAGCAGCTTAGGAAATAGCGGTACTGGTGAGCAGTTCTTC. This encodes CASSLGNSGTGEQFF.

The genes are TRBV27 and TRBJ2-7; weak D call: TRBD1 (6 bases). This CDR3 comprises 15 residues. Germline-derived CDR1 and CDR2 are MNHEY and SMNVEV (reference sequence). The V and J ends lost 5 bases and 3 bases respectively, with 17 bases between them. The CDR3 region is CASSVDRQRGYEQYF. CDR3 DNA: TGTGCCAGCAGTGTGGACAGACAGAGGGGCTACGAGCAGTACTTC.

The chain couples TRBV30 to TRBJ1-2; D not resolved. The CDR3 runs to 13 residues. The germline gives CDR1 GTSNPN, CDR2 SVGIG (reference sequence). The V gene lost 2 bases and the J gene lost 2 bases, with 9 bases spanning the gap. The CDR3 is CAWSPDRNYGYTF. DNA for the CDR3: TGTGCCTGGAGTCCTGACCGAAACTATGGCTACACCTTC.

Only a few counts were recorded for this clone. The chain uses TRBV28 and TRBJ2-5; 14 nucleotides agree with TRBD2. CDR3 length equals 17 residues. In germline, CDR1 is MDHEN, CDR2 SYDVKM. After removal of 8 bases from V and 8 bases from J, the junction contained 16 bases not matched to a gene. The CDR3 DNA follows: TGTGCCAGCCAAGATCTCGGGACTAGCGGGGGCCAGGGTACCCAGTACTTC. It encodes CASQDLGTSGGQGTQYF.

The table lists this clone with a few counts. V gene TRBV7-8 combines with J gene TRBJ1-5, with D hard to call. Per the germline V gene, CDR1 is SGHVS and CDR2 is FQNEAQ. Deletions cut 6 bases from V and 6 bases from J, with 9 bases between. The CDR3 sequence is 12 residues long. CDR3: CASSLVGQPQHF. CDR3 nucleotides: TGTGCCAGCAGTCTGGTCGGTCAGCCCCAGCATTTT.

The rearrangement links TRBV4-1 to TRBJ1-6; D unresolved. Per germline, CDR1 MGHRA and CDR2 YSYEKL. V dropped 0 bases and J dropped 0 bases, with 3 bases sitting between them. CDR3 size: 15 residues. The CDR3 DNA follows: TGCGCCAGCAGCCAAGAGGGCTCCTATAATTCACCCCTCCACTTT. Translation gives CASSQEGSYNSPLHF.

The CDR3 sequence is CASSEKGLPQNTEAFF. Here the CDR3 DNA reads TGCGCCAGCAGCGAAAAGGGACTTCCCCAGAACACTGAAGCTTTCTTT. The genes are TRBV5-1 and TRBJ1-1; tentative D call: TRBD1 (5 bases). The CDR3 loop spans 16 amino acids. Trimming left V 4 bases short and J 1 base short, with 17 bases between. Germline values: CDR1 SGHRS, CDR2 YFSETQ.

The V and J genes are TRBV18 and TRBJ2-3; 9 bases line up with TRBD1. This CDR3 is 15 amino acids long. The germline V gene encodes CDR1 KGHSH and CDR2 LQKENI. Trimming at V came to 3 bases and at J to 2 bases, leaving 3 bases not matched to a gene. In DNA, the CDR3 is TGTGCCAGCTCACCGGGACAGGGAAACACAGATACGCAGTATTTT. This codes for CASSPGQGNTDTQYF.

The rearrangement links TRBV5-6 to TRBJ2-1, with no clear D. The CDR3 is 14 residues long. The ends were cut back, 4 bases at V and 9 bases at J, with 17 bases in the middle. Per germline, CDR1 SGHDT and CDR2 YYEEEE. The CDR3 DNA follows: TGTGCCAGCAGCCCACCCATGGTAGAAGGTGAGCAGTTCTTC. This gives the protein CASSPPMVEGEQFF. Looking up the rest from reference TRBV5-6 and TRBJ2-1 gives the full variable domain: DAGVTQSPTHLIKTRGQQVTLRCSPKSGHDTVSWYQQALGQGPQFIFQYYEEEERQRGNFPDRFSGHQFPNYSSELNVNALLLGDSALYLCASSPPMVEGEQFFGPGTRLTVL.

CDR3 sequence: CASSPRQSSINYGYTF. The CDR3 coding sequence is TGTGCCAGCTCACCTCGACAGAGCAGTATCAACTATGGCTACACCTTC. This chain uses TRBV18 with TRBJ1-2; tentatively, D is TRBD1 (5 bases). The CDR3 is 16 residues long. Between the trimmed V and J ends, which lost 3 bases and 2 bases, there was a span of 16 bases. The V gene's germline CDR1 is KGHSH and CDR2 LQKENI.

V is TRBV20-1 and J is TRBJ1-1; D call uncertain. V was cut by 3 bases and J by 7 bases, with 9 bases left in between. The V gene's germline CDR1 is DFQATT and CDR2 SNEGSKA (reference sequence). This CDR3 comprises 11 residues. The CDR3 is CSARSRGEAFF. CDR3 coding DNA: TGCAGTGCTAGGTCGCGGGGTGAAGCTTTCTTT.

The CDR3 DNA is TGTGCCAGCAGTGAACTAGCGGGGGAGGGAGATACGCAGTATTTT. Its protein is CASSELAGEGDTQYF. The chain combines TRBV6-4 with TRBJ2-3; 11 nucleotides align to TRBD2. This CDR3 has 15 amino acids. Germline V CDR1 and CDR2: MRHNA, SNTAGT. V shed 3 bases, J shed 5 bases, and the junction held 4 bases outside the gene matches.

The chain carries TRBV5-1 and TRBJ1-1; 10 positions match TRBD1. With V trimmed by 5 bases and J by 6 bases, 4 bases remained unmatched. The germline gives CDR1 SGHRS, CDR2 YFSETQ. This CDR3 has 13 residues. The CDR3: CASRTGGAAEAFF. In DNA form, the CDR3 reads TGCGCCAGCAGGACAGGGGGCGCCGCTGAAGCTTTCTTT.